This entry lists 14 T cell receptor beta chains sequenced from one sample in a study of OX40 agonist ivuxolimab in advanced cancers. TCRdb's table, derived via immunoSEQ multiplex PCR, lists solely in-frame clones and lacks some. Among about 59,000 clones listed, about 85% were seen once. Material: CD4+ or CD8+ T cells sorted from blood, obtained in a trial of the OX40 agonist ivuxolimab. The source is an adult with an advanced solid tumor such as melanoma, head and neck, liver or kidney cancer.

This chain uses TRBV2 with TRBJ2-7; 12 bases map to TRBD1. This CDR3 has 14 amino acids. The ends lost 6 bases at V and 7 bases at J; junction bases unmatched: 7. Looked up from germline, CDR1 is SNHLY and CDR2 is FYNNEI. The CDR3 loop reads CASRGTGGLGEQYF. The CDR3 region has the DNA TGTGCCAGCAGGGGGACAGGGGGCTTGGGGGAGCAGTACTTC.

This clone was observed a few times. This rearrangement joins TRBV6-5 to TRBJ1-2, with TRBD1 identical over 10 bases. The CDR3 runs 14 residues. V shed 5 bases, J shed 4 bases, and the junction held 4 bases outside the gene matches. The germline V gene has CDR1 MNHEY and CDR2 SVGAGI. CDR3 nucleotide sequence: TGTGCCAGCAGTGAGGGACAGGGGAGCTATGGCTACACCTTC. Translating gives CASSEGQGSYGYTF.

By proportion, this clone is medium-sized (0.01 to 0.1%). The chain links TRBV6-1 to TRBJ1-1, with TRBD1 matching over 12 bases. Germline CDR1 is MNHNS and CDR2 is SASEGT. The junction had 3 bases not matched to a gene; V was cut back by 7 bases and J by 0 bases. CDR3 length: 15 amino acids. For the CDR3, the DNA is TGTGCCAGCACCGGGACAGGGGGCTTGAACACTGAAGCTTTCTTT. It specifies CASTGTGGLNTEAFF.

This clone is medium-sized (0.01 to 0.1%) in the sample. The chain is built from TRBV11-2 and TRBJ1-2; D ambiguous. Germline loops: CDR1 SGHAT, CDR2 FQNNGV. V lost 5 bases and J 8 bases, leaving 12 bases between the germline ends. This CDR3 comprises 12 residues. The CDR3 DNA sequence: TGTGCCAGCAGCGCCTCGCGGATCGGCTACACCTTC. This encodes CASSASRIGYTF.

The chain combines TRBV19 with TRBJ2-5; D is undetermined. With the DNA end fitting TRBJ2-7 better, the J assignment may be wrong. This CDR3 region has 14 residues. CDR1 LNHDA and CDR2 SQIVND come from the germline V gene (reference sequence). CDR3 coding DNA: TGTGCCAGTAGTGGCCAGCCCAGCTCCTACGAGCAGTACTTC. Translation gives CASSGQPSSYEQYF.

The rearrangement links TRBV15 to TRBJ2-7; no clear D gene. Germline V CDR1 and CDR2: LNHNV, YYDKDF (reference sequence). The CDR3 contains 14 residues. The V end was cut by 0 bases, the J end by 3 bases, with 9 bases between. CDR3 coding DNA: TGTGCCACCAGCAGAGAGAAGGCGGTCTACGAGCAGTACTTC. As protein: CATSREKAVYEQYF.

The chain joins TRBV7-2 to TRBJ2-3; TRBD2 matches at 8 bases. Per germline, CDR1 SGHTA and CDR2 FQGNSA. Trimming removed 5 bases from V and 8 bases from J; junction bases left unmatched: 9. The CDR3 loop spans 14 amino acids. CDR3 sequence (DNA): TGTGCCAGCAGCCCCGACACGGGAGGGGTTACGCAGTATTTT. The encoded protein is CASSPDTGGVTQYF.

The chain joins TRBV11-1 to TRBJ2-1, with 11 bases that match TRBD2. Per germline, CDR1 SGHAT and CDR2 FQDESV (reference sequence). The CDR3 runs 16 residues. The ends lost 5 bases at V and 2 bases at J; junction bases unmatched: 5. The CDR3 protein is CASSSPLAGAYNEQFF. CDR3 nucleotides: TGTGCCAGCAGCAGTCCACTAGCGGGAGCCTACAATGAGCAGTTCTTC.

CDR3 residues: CAWSSPSAYYEQYF. Written as DNA, the CDR3 is TGTGCCTGGAGTTCGCCTAGCGCCTACTACGAGCAGTACTTC. The J gene is TRBJ2-7, the V gene TRBV30; TRBD2 might be the D (6 bases). The germline gives CDR1 GTSNPN, CDR2 SVGIG (reference sequence). V was pared by 2 bases and J by 3 bases, with 14 bases between. The CDR3 is made up of 14 amino acids.

V gene TRBV4-1 combines with J gene TRBJ2-3; 8 bases fit TRBD1. V trimming: 3 bases; J trimming: 5 bases; junction bases outside the gene matches: 10. The CDR3 is 16 amino acids. Germline V gene sequence: CDR1 MGHRA, CDR2 YSYEKL. CDR3: CASSHRAGQGEDTQYF. The CDR3 coding sequence is TGCGCCAGCAGCCATAGAGCCGGACAGGGCGAAGATACGCAGTATTTT.

This chain's CDR3 is CAWSRLRGNIYGYTF. In DNA form, the CDR3 reads TGTGCCTGGAGTCGGCTTCGCGGAAATATCTATGGCTACACCTTC. The chain carries TRBV30 and TRBJ1-2, with D unresolved. The CDR3 is made up of 15 amino acids. In germline, CDR1 is GTSNPN, CDR2 SVGIG (reference sequence). The V and J ends lost 2 bases and 4 bases respectively, with 17 bases between them.

A remark on this clone: Other DNA sequences in the same sample also yield this CDR3. This chain links TRBV7-9 with TRBJ2-1; TRBD2 is a possible D gene (6 bases). This CDR3 has 12 amino acids. In germline, CDR1 is SEHNR, CDR2 FQNEAQ (reference sequence). The germline V and J ends were trimmed by 3 bases and 8 bases, with 8 bases remaining between them. CDR3 DNA: TGTGCCAGCAGCTTGGGACTTTATGAGCAGTTCTTC. The encoded protein is CASSLGLYEQFF.

Only one count was recorded for this clone. The J gene is TRBJ2-7, the V gene TRBV5-4; 8 bases line up with TRBD2. The germline V gene has CDR1 SGHNT and CDR2 YYREEE (reference sequence). The CDR3 spans 16 residues. Unmatched junction bases numbered 6, after V lost 0 bases and J lost 1 base. CDR3 protein: CASSLAGASGSYEQYF. As DNA, the CDR3 is TGTGCCAGCAGCTTGGCGGGGGCTAGCGGGTCCTACGAGCAGTACTTC.

The CDR3, as DNA: TGTGCCAGCAGTTACTCGGGACACCAGGCCCATGGCTACACCTTC. Translated: CASSYSGHQAHGYTF. This chain links TRBV6-6 with TRBJ1-2; possible D gene TRBD1, 6 bases. Trimming shortened V by 0 bases and J by 6 bases, and 14 bases separated the two germline ends. Germline assignment: CDR1 MNHNY and CDR2 SVGAGI (reference sequence). The CDR3 has 15 residues.